The 5 T cell receptor beta chains below all came from one sample that was sequenced in a study of control samples from healthy donors and cancer patients (dated by TCRdb to 2020 to 2022). Library method: the immunoSEQ multiplex PCR assay. TCRdb retrieved this table from immuneACCESS and kept in-frame rearrangements only. Not all clones are present; in checked studies, unresolved V genes account for under half, and no reason is known for the remainder. The sample yields roughly 120,000 clones; approximately 90% were counted once. The top ten clonotypes cover less than 9% of the sample. The sample consisted of blood. All receptors come from a young woman in good health.

This chain uses TRBV30 with TRBJ2-3, with unresolved D. Trimming removed 0 bases at V and 4 bases at J, with 14 bases between. There are 15 residues in the CDR3. Germline V lookup: CDR1 GTSNPN, CDR2 SVGIG (reference sequence). The CDR3 is CAWSVSGSAADTQYF. DNA of the CDR3: TGTGCCTGGAGTGTATCCGGTTCCGCTGCAGATACGCAGTATTTT. The entire variable domain, with the rest obtained from reference TRBV30 and TRBJ2-3, is as follows: SQTIHQWPATLVQPVGSPLSLECTVEGTSNPNLYWYRQAAGRGLQLLFYSVGIGQISSEVPQNLSASRPQDRQFILSSKKLLLSDSGFYLCAWSVSGSAADTQYFGPGTRLTVL.

This chain connects TRBV18 to TRBJ1-5; D not resolved. Trimming stripped 2 bases from V and 5 bases from J, with 7 bases between. The CDR3 extends over 13 amino acids. Per germline, CDR1 KGHSH and CDR2 LQKENI. The CDR3 region is CASSPNGDQPQHF. Written as DNA, the CDR3 is TGTGCCAGCTCACCAAACGGGGATCAGCCCCAGCATTTT.

The DNA for the CDR3 is TGTGCCAGCAGCTTAGCCCGGGTCTACGAGCAGTACTTC. Amino acids: CASSLARVYEQYF. The chain is built from TRBV7-2 and TRBJ2-7; D not resolved. The V end was cut by 0 bases, the J end by 3 bases, with 6 bases between. The CDR3 runs to 13 residues. The germline gives CDR1 SGHTA, CDR2 FQGNSA.

The chain employs TRBV11-3 and TRBJ1-3, with 10 bases aligning to TRBD1. V lost 4 bases and J lost 7; bases outside the gene matches: 4. Germline CDR1 SGHNT, CDR2 YENEEA. The CDR3 is 14 residues long. The CDR3 reads CASSSGTGANTIYF. In DNA form, the CDR3 reads TGTGCCAGCAGCTCCGGGACAGGGGCGAACACCATATATTTT.

This chain connects TRBV7-2 to TRBJ2-7, with D perhaps matching TRBD1 or TRBD2 (6 bases each). The germline V and J ends were trimmed by 5 bases and 3 bases, with 17 bases remaining between them. The CDR3 extends over 15 amino acids. Germline lookup yields CDR1 SGHTA and CDR2 FQGNSA. The CDR3 loop reads CASSLGVGGGYEQYF. For the CDR3, the DNA is TGTGCCAGCAGCCTCGGTGTCGGGGGCGGCTACGAGCAGTACTTC.